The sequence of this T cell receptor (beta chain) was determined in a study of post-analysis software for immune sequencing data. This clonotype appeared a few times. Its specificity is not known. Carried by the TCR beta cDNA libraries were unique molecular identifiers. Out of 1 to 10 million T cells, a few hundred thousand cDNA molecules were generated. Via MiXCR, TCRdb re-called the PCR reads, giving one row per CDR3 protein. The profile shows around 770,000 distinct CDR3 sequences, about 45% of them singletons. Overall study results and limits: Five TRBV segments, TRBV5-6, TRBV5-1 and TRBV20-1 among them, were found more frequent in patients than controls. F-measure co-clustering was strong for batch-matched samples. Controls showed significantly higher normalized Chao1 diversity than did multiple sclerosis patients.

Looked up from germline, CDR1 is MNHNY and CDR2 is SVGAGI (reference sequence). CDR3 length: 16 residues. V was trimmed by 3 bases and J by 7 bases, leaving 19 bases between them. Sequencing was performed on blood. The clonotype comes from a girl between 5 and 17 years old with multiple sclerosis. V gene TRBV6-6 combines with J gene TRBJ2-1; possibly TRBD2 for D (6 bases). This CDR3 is CASSYSIGPRGNEQFF. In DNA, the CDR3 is TGTGCCAGCAGTTATTCTATCGGCCCCCGGGGGAATGAGCAGTTCTTC.